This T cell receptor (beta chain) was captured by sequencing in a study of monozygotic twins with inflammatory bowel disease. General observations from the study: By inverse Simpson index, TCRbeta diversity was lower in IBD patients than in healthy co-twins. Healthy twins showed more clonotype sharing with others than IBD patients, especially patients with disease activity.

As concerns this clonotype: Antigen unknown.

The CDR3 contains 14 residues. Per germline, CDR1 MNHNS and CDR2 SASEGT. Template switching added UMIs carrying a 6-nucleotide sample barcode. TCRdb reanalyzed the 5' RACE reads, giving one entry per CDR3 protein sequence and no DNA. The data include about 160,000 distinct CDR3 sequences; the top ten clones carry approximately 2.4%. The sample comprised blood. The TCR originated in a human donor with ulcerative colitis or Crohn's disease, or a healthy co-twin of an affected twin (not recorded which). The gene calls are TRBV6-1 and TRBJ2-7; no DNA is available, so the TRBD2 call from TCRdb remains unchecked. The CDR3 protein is CATQRESGVYEQYF.